One and the same sample provided the 28 T cell receptor beta chains below, sequenced in a study of blood T cells in healthy people across ages. The second PCR ran about 6 to 11 cycles with a sample-barcoded 5' primer and J-beta primers. A single record per CDR3 protein comes from TCRdb applying MiXCR to the 5' RACE reads. The profile shows hundreds of thousands of distinct CDR3 sequences, 25% of them singletons. In addition, the sample was reused for a study of T cells of mothers and their children.

The sequenced material came from blood. Every receptor here comes from a boy aged 5-17 years in good health.

CDR3 in amino acids: CASSALTGGNQPQHF. CDR3 nucleotide sequence: TGTGCCAGCAGCGCTTTAACAGGAGGCAATCAGCCCCAGCATTTT. The chain couples TRBV12-3 or TRBV12-4 to TRBJ1-5; D is perhaps TRBD1 (5 bases). The V and J ends lost 6 bases and 2 bases respectively, with 14 bases between them. The CDR3 has 15 residues.

This rearrangement joins TRBV11-3 to TRBJ2-3; D tentatively reads TRBD1 or TRBD2 (6 bases each). The V end was cut by 4 bases, the J end by 0 bases, with 11 bases between. The CDR3 loop spans 15 amino acids. Germline V lookup: CDR1 SGHNT, CDR2 YENEEA. CDR3 bases: TGTGCCAGCAGCTCACAAGGGGGGAGCACAGATACGCAGTATTTT. Translation gives CASSSQGGSTDTQYF.

This rearrangement joins TRBV12-5 to TRBJ2-7; 9 nucleotides match TRBD2. CDR3 length: 14 residues. Trimming cost V 6 bases and J 5 bases; bases outside gene matches: 8. Germline values: CDR1 LGHNT, CDR2 FRNRAP. CDR3 in amino acids: CASGGGLAPDEQYF. CDR3 DNA: TGTGCTAGTGGCGGGGGACTAGCCCCAGACGAGCAGTACTTC. Complete variable domain (other parts from reference TRBV12-5 and TRBJ2-7): DARVTQTPRHKVTEMGQEVTMRCQPILGHNTVFWYRQTMMQGLELLAYFRNRAPLDDSGMPKDRFSAEMPDATLATLKIQPSEPRDSAVYFCASGGGLAPDEQYFGPGTRLTVT.

There are a few counts of this clonotype. The chain is built from TRBV6-5 and TRBJ2-2; D tentatively reads TRBD1 or TRBD2 (5 bases each). The CDR3 spans 14 residues. V gave up 2 bases and J gave up 5 bases, with 9 bases separating them. CDR1 and CDR2 from the germline V gene are MNHEY and SVGAGI. In DNA, the CDR3 is TGTGCCAGCAGTTACCTTGGGGGAACCGGGGAGCTGTTTTTT. It yields the protein CASSYLGGTGELFF.

The sample holds a few counts of this clonotype. The V and J genes are TRBV7-9 and TRBJ2-5; 8 bases are a match to TRBD1. The DNA end is a closer match to TRBJ2-7, so the J assignment may be wrong. The CDR3 covers 13 residues. CDR1 and CDR2 (germline): SEHNR, FQNEAQ (reference sequence). CDR3 sequence: CASSPKGQDEQYF. The CDR3 nucleotides are TGTGCCAGCAGCCCGAAGGGACAGGACGAGCAGTACTTC.

J is TRBJ2-1 and V is TRBV5-1; D tentatively fits TRBD1 or TRBD2 (6 bases each). Near its end, the DNA agrees better with TRBJ2-5, so the J call may be wrong. Per the germline V gene, CDR1 is SGHRS and CDR2 is YFSETQ. CDR3 length equals 14 residues. The CDR3 DNA is TGCGCCAGCAGCTTAAGGGGGGAACGAGAGACCCAGTACTTC. It encodes CASSLRGERETQYF.

For this clonotype: Germline is not matched at one junction end, which may reflect a read error. CDR3 coding DNA: TGCGCCAGCAGCTTGTCCGACAGGGATTCTCAGCACTTC. It codes for CASSLSDRDSQHF. The chain employs TRBV5-6 and TRBJ2-4; 7 bases are a match to TRBD1. The CDR3 runs 13 residues. Germline V gene sequence: CDR1 SGHDT, CDR2 YYEEEE.

This clonotype has ten or more counts. The V and J genes are TRBV7-9 and TRBJ1-1; D unclear. The CDR3 runs 13 residues. V gave up 5 bases and J gave up 6 bases, with 13 bases separating them. Germline V lookup: CDR1 SEHNR, CDR2 FQNEAQ (reference sequence). Here the CDR3 DNA reads TGTGCCAGCAGCCTCTTTGGCGACGCTGAAGCTTTCTTT. Its protein is CASSLFGDAEAFF.

V is TRBV5-8 and J is TRBJ1-1; 7 bases line up with TRBD1. This CDR3 spans 14 amino acids. J was trimmed by 6 bases and V by 1 base; bases with no gene match: 6. From germline, CDR1 is SGHTS and CDR2 YDEGEE. This CDR3 reads CASSLRQGVPEAFF. The CDR3 DNA reads TGTGCCAGCAGCTTGCGACAGGGAGTCCCTGAAGCTTTCTTT.

The chain uses TRBV20-1 and TRBJ2-3, with unresolved D. Trimming took off 1 base at V and 6 bases at J, with 14 bases between the two ends. Germline loops: CDR1 DFQATT, CDR2 SNEGSKA (reference sequence). The length of the CDR3 is 14 residues. The CDR3 coding sequence is TGCAGTGCTAGAGCTTCCTTAATTGCCGATACGCAGTATTTT. Residues: CSARASLIADTQYF.

In this sample, this clonotype turned up a few times. The rearrangement uses TRBV20-1 and TRBJ2-2; 14 bases map to TRBD2. Germline CDR1 is DFQATT and CDR2 is SNEGSKA (reference sequence). The trim removed 6 bases at V and 7 bases at J, leaving 7 bases unmatched. The CDR3 has 15 amino acids. The CDR3 DNA reads as TGCAGTGCCCAAGGGACTAGCGGGAGAAGCGGGGAGCTGTTTTTT. Its protein product is CSAQGTSGRSGELFF.

This clonotype was seen more than once but under ten times. This chain connects TRBV27 to TRBJ2-5; 9 bases map to TRBD2. The tail of the sequence fits TRBJ2-1 better, so the J call may be wrong. Germline CDR1 MNHEY, CDR2 SMNVEV (reference sequence). The CDR3 sequence is 19 residues long. CDR3 nucleotide sequence: TGTGCCAGCAGTTTAACCCCCCCTGGAATAGCGGGAGTGGTCGATGAGCAGTTCTTC. It specifies CASSLTPPGIAGVVDEQFF.

This clonotype occurred a few times. CDR3 amino acids: CASSRDNHQETQYF. Written as DNA, the CDR3 is TGCGCCAGCAGCAGGGACAACCACCAAGAGACCCAGTACTTC. This chain links TRBV5-1 with TRBJ2-5; a weak D match, TRBD1 (6 bases). CDR3 size: 14 residues. Germline CDR1 is SGHRS and CDR2 is YFSETQ. V shed 4 bases and J shed 0 bases, with 10 bases lying between them.

This chain links TRBV2 with TRBJ2-3, with TRBD2 matching over 13 bases. The trim removed 6 bases at V and 4 bases at J, leaving 7 bases unmatched. The CDR3 length is 16 residues. Germline V CDR1 and CDR2: SNHLY, FYNNEI. CDR3 region: CASSSRTSGSADTQYF. The CDR3, as DNA: TGTGCCAGCAGCTCCCGGACTAGCGGGAGCGCAGATACGCAGTATTTT.

This rearrangement joins TRBV29-1 to TRBJ2-5; the match to TRBD2 covers 9 bases. The last part of the DNA fits TRBJ2-1 better; the J call may be wrong. The CDR3 runs to 14 residues. The germline V gene encodes CDR1 SQVTM and CDR2 ANQGSEA. The CDR3 region has the DNA TGCAGCGTTGAAGAGAGGGGGACTAGCCATGAGCAGTTCTTC. Protein: CSVEERGTSHEQFF.

On this clonotype: The junction departs from the called germline gene at one end, perhaps through a read error. The V and J genes are TRBV7-2 and TRBJ2-5; D is perhaps TRBD1 or TRBD2 (5 bases each). The J call may be mistaken, given a closer DNA end match to TRBJ2-7. The CDR3 length is 17 residues. CDR1 SGHTA and CDR2 FQGNSA come from the germline V gene. CDR3 DNA: TGTGCCAGCACCTTATTTTCTTGGGACCGAGGAACCTACGAGCAGTACTTC. Its protein is CASTLFSWDRGTYEQYF.

This rearrangement joins TRBV18 to TRBJ2-5, with unresolved D. Matching the DNA end better, TRBJ2-1 makes the J call doubtful. Germline V gene sequence: CDR1 KGHSH, CDR2 LQKENI. This CDR3 contains 14 residues. Written as DNA, the CDR3 is TGTGCCAGCTCACCACCGGTCTCAGACAATGAGCAGTTCTTC. Protein product: CASSPPVSDNEQFF.

This clonotype was seen more than once but under ten times. V and J are TRBV3-1 and TRBJ2-5; perhaps TRBD2 as D (6 bases). CDR3 length equals 16 residues. Germline lookup yields CDR1 LGHDT and CDR2 YNNKEL (reference sequence). Trimming left V 1 base short and J 5 bases short, with 17 bases between. The CDR3 nucleotides are TGTGCCAGCAGCCAAGGAGGAGGGGTGATTGGGGAGACCCAGTACTTC. Translation gives CASSQGGGVIGETQYF.

V and J are TRBV29-1 and TRBJ2-5, with unresolved D. The J call may not be correct, given that the DNA end is closer to TRBJ2-7. Germline CDR1 is SQVTM and CDR2 is ANQGSEA. This CDR3 has 11 amino acids. The CDR3 DNA reads TGCAGCGTTGAGGATTACGACGAGCAGTACTTC. Translating it yields CSVEDYDEQYF.

The chain employs TRBV6-2 or TRBV6-3 and TRBJ1-1; D is unresolved. The CDR3 loop spans 14 amino acids. Trimming removed 3 bases at V and 1 base at J, with 9 bases between. The germline V gene has CDR1 MNHEY and CDR2 SVGEGT. The CDR3 here is CASSYEEENTEAFF. The CDR3 nucleotides read TGTGCCAGCAGTTATGAGGAGGAGAACACTGAAGCTTTCTTT.

This clonotype has a single count. A read error may explain this, as a much larger clone is one base away. The V and J genes are TRBV5-1 and TRBJ2-5; possible D gene TRBD2, 5 bases. The CDR3 has 16 amino acids. The V gene's germline CDR1 is SGHRS and CDR2 YFSETQ. The CDR3 loop reads CASGLEGRMWGETQYF. In DNA form, the CDR3 reads TGCGCCAGCGGCTTAGAGGGCAGGATGTGGGGAGAGACCCAGTACTTC. Complete variable domain (other parts from reference TRBV5-1 and TRBJ2-5): KAGVTQTPRYLIKTRGQQVTLSCSPISGHRSVSWYQQTPGQGLQFLFEYFSETQRNKGNFPGRFSGRQFSNSRSEMNVSTLELGDSALYLCASGLEGRMWGETQYFGPGTRLLVL.

CDR3 loop: CASSRGQGVNEQFF. The DNA for the CDR3 is TGTGCCAGTAGTAGGGGACAGGGGGTTAATGAGCAGTTCTTC. The V gene is TRBV19, the J gene TRBJ2-5; 11 bases match TRBD1. Judging by the DNA end, TRBJ2-1 fits better; the J call may be wrong. This CDR3 spans 14 amino acids. The germline CDR1 and CDR2 sequences are LNHDA and SQIVND (reference sequence).

V usage is TRBV7-3 and J usage is TRBJ2-2; no definite D call. Trimming removed 0 bases from V and 4 bases from J, with 12 bases in between. The CDR3 length is 16 residues. Germline values: CDR1 SGHTA, CDR2 FQGTGA. The CDR3 sequence: CASSLTSPVTTGELFF. DNA of the CDR3: TGTGCCAGCAGCTTAACGTCGCCAGTTACCACCGGGGAGCTGTTTTTT.

There are a few counts of this clonotype. V gene TRBV9 combines with J gene TRBJ2-4, with TRBD2 matching 8 bases. Losses at the gene ends were 1 base for V and 1 base for J; bases not matched to a gene: 7. The length of the CDR3 is 17 residues. The germline CDR1 and CDR2 sequences are SGDLS and YYNGEE. For the CDR3, the DNA is TGTGCCAGCAGCGTATGGGCGGGGGGAGAGGCCAAAAACATTCAGTACTTC. Protein sequence: CASSVWAGGEAKNIQYF.

The table lists this clonotype with a few counts. The rearrangement links TRBV12-5 to TRBJ2-3; no clear D. Trimming took 3 bases from V and 2 from J, leaving 3 bases between them. Germline loops: CDR1 LGHNT, CDR2 FRNRAP. The CDR3 length is 12 residues. The CDR3 nucleotides read TGTGCTAGTGGTTTTATCACAGATACGCAGTATTTT. Translating it yields CASGFITDTQYF. Filled out from reference TRBV12-5 and TRBJ2-3, the complete variable domain reads DARVTQTPRHKVTEMGQEVTMRCQPILGHNTVFWYRQTMMQGLELLAYFRNRAPLDDSGMPKDRFSAEMPDATLATLKIQPSEPRDSAVYFCASGFITDTQYFGPGTRLTVL.

This clonotype was observed a few times. The V gene is TRBV7-2, the J gene TRBJ2-5; D gene unclear. This CDR3 region has 14 residues. Deletions cut 5 bases from V and 4 bases from J, with 14 bases between. Germline V gives CDR1 SGHTA, CDR2 FQGNSA. CDR3 DNA sequence: TGTGCCAGCAGCAGAAGTTGGTCGGGAGAGACCCAGTACTTC. Protein: CASSRSWSGETQYF.

The sample holds many counts of this clonotype. This chain connects TRBV7-2 to TRBJ2-7; 7 nucleotides align to TRBD2. The germline CDR1 and CDR2 sequences are SGHTA and FQGNSA. Trimming took 0 bases from V and 3 from J; bases not matched to a gene: 2. The CDR3 contains 14 residues. In nucleotides, the CDR3 is TGTGCCAGCAGCTTAGCTGGCGGGAGCTACGAGCAGTACTTC. It encodes CASSLAGGSYEQYF.

For this clonotype: The junction departs from the called germline gene at one end, perhaps through a read error. The CDR3 region has the DNA TGTGCTAGCAGCTGGGGACAGGGTTTGGTTGCCTACGAGCAGTACTTC. Amino acids: CASSWGQGLVAYEQYF. This chain links TRBV5-5 with TRBJ2-7, with 9 bases fitting TRBD1. Germline-derived CDR1 and CDR2 are SGHKS and YYEKEE (reference sequence). The CDR3 runs to 16 residues.